This is a list of T cell receptor beta chains from one sample in a study of technical replicates of blood from four donors. Only in-frame clones appear in the TCRdb table, and some are missing; sequencing was by immunoSEQ multiplex PCR. The table includes under 20,000 clones, roughly 84% detected once. Sequencing used PBMCs. The receptors originated from a human donor in good health. The CDR3 runs from the conserved cysteine through the conserved F or W. Fields, in order: V gene, CDR3 length, D gene, clone size, J gene, CDR3 protein, CDR3 DNA. D genes are given only for firm matches. Some rows mark clone size as missing; the rest say once, few, many or name a class of expanded clone.

TRBV5-1	15	NA	NA	TRBJ1-1	CASSLLGQLNLEAFF	TGCGCCAGCAGCTTGTTAGGACAGCTAAACCTTGAAGCTTTCTTT
TRBV19	14	TRBD2	NA	TRBJ2-7	CASSRLAGPYEQYF	TGTGCCAGTAGTAGACTAGCGGGACCCTACGAGCAGTACTTC
TRBV7-9	13	NA	few	TRBJ2-7	CASSPGVSYEQYF	TGTGCCAGCAGCCCGGGGGTCAGCTACGAGCAGTACTTC
TRBV6-1	16	NA	NA	TRBJ2-3	CASSGGSGQGTDTQYF	TGTGCCAGCAGTGGCGGGAGCGGCCAGGGGACAGATACGCAGTATTTT
TRBV7-8	16	NA	NA	TRBJ1-5	CASSLGGTGLYQPQHF	TGTGCCAGCAGCTTAGGGGGCACAGGACTATATCAGCCCCAGCATTTT
TRBV28	12	TRBD1	NA	TRBJ2-7	CASSLDRGEQYF	TGTGCCAGCAGTTTGGACAGGGGCGAGCAGTACTTC
TRBV2	14	NA	NA	TRBJ2-4	CASSGNRGGYIQYF	TGTGCCAGCAGTGGGAACAGGGGAGGATACATTCAGTACTTC
TRBV28	16	TRBD1	NA	TRBJ1-2	CASSSPGQGVGYGYTF	TGTGCCAGCAGTTCGCCGGGACAGGGGGTAGGCTATGGCTACACCTTC
TRBV19	15	NA	NA	TRBJ2-3	CASSLIGVDPEAQYF	TGTGCCAGTAGTCTCATTGGGGTTGACCCGGAGGCGCAGTATTTT
TRBV27	15	TRBD1	once	TRBJ2-7	CASSAGTGVFYEQYF	TGTGCCAGCAGTGCCGGGACAGGGGTTTTCTACGAGCAGTACTTC
TRBV7-3	18	TRBD1	NA	TRBJ2-1	CASSLSPSGTGDYNEQFF	TGTGCCAGCAGCTTATCCCCATCCGGGACAGGGGACTACAATGAGCAGTTCTTC
TRBV10-2	14	NA	NA	TRBJ1-1	CASSVHSPNTEAFF	TGCGCCAGCAGTGTTCACAGCCCGAACACTGAAGCTTTCTTT
TRBV6-1	14	NA	NA	TRBJ2-1	CASSEVRGRNEQFF	TGTGCCAGCAGTGAAGTCAGGGGCCGCAATGAGCAGTTCTTC
TRBV7-3	16	TRBD1	NA	TRBJ1-2	CASSSSGTGGSYGYTF	TGTGCCAGCAGCTCCTCCGGGACAGGGGGCAGCTATGGCTACACCTTC
TRBV9	12	TRBD2	NA	TRBJ2-7	CASSGTSREQYF	TGTGCCAGCTCCGGGACTAGTCGCGAGCAGTACTTC
TRBV2	17	TRBD2	NA	TRBJ2-2	CASTRRSSGGNTGELFF	TGTGCCAGCACCCGAAGGTCCAGCGGGGGGAACACCGGGGAGCTGTTTTTT
TRBV6-6	15	NA	NA	TRBJ2-7	CASRDGGASSYEQYF	TGTGCCAGCAGGGACGGCGGGGCAAGCTCCTACGAGCAGTACTTC
TRBV11-3	15	TRBD2	few	TRBJ2-3	CASSLGSGGRDTQYF	TGTGCCAGCAGCTTAGGGTCGGGGGGGAGAGATACGCAGTATTTT
TRBV19	14	NA	few	TRBJ2-1	CASSSPVRGNEQFF	TGTGCCAGTAGTTCCCCTGTACGAGGCAATGAGCAGTTCTTC
TRBV5-8	12	NA	NA	TRBJ1-2	CASSSGYYGYTF	TGTGCCAGCAGCTCCGGGTACTATGGCTACACCTTC
TRBV28	15	TRBD1	NA	TRBJ1-2	CASRLGQPGGYGYTF	TGTGCCAGCAGACTGGGACAGCCGGGGGGGTATGGCTACACCTTC
TRBV9	15	TRBD1	NA	TRBJ1-1	CASSVGQGASTEAFF	TGTGCCAGCAGCGTAGGACAGGGGGCGAGCACTGAAGCTTTCTTT
TRBV5-8	15	NA	medium-sized	TRBJ1-2	CASSLQGWANYGYTF	TGTGCCAGCAGCTTACAGGGTTGGGCTAACTATGGCTACACCTTC
TRBV25-1	13	NA	NA	TRBJ1-2	CASSETNYYGYTF	TGTGCCAGCAGTGAAACAAATTACTATGGCTACACCTTC
TRBV18	15	TRBD2	NA	TRBJ2-7	CASSPSGTSDHEQYF	TGTGCCAGCTCACCGTCCGGGACTAGCGACCACGAGCAGTACTTC
TRBV5-5	16	NA	NA	TRBJ2-7	CASSLGGLNLAYEQYF	TGTGCCAGCAGCTTGGGCGGACTAAACCTGGCGTACGAGCAGTACTTC
TRBV7-2	14	NA	NA	TRBJ1-1	CASSFWGQSTEAFF	TGTGCCAGCAGCTTTTGGGGGCAGAGCACTGAAGCTTTCTTT
TRBV6-5	16	NA	NA	TRBJ2-1	CASSYVQAARNNEQFF	TGTGCCAGCAGTTACGTACAGGCGGCGAGGAACAATGAGCAGTTCTTC
TRBV10-3	17	TRBD1	NA	TRBJ2-6	CAISEGTVRSGANVLTF	TGTGCCATCAGTGAAGGGACAGTCCGCTCTGGGGCCAACGTCCTGACTTTC
TRBV30	13	TRBD1	few	TRBJ1-1	CAWRRQGSTEAFF	TGTGCCTGGAGACGACAGGGGAGCACTGAAGCTTTCTTT
TRBV6-1	16	TRBD1	NA	TRBJ2-2	CASSVSGTGGSGELFF	TGTGCCAGCAGTGTCTCCGGGACAGGGGGGTCCGGGGAGCTGTTTTTT
TRBV6-1	15	TRBD2	NA	TRBJ2-2	CASSIAGGPAGELFF	TGTGCCAGCAGCATAGCGGGAGGGCCGGCCGGGGAGCTGTTTTTT
TRBV6-6	15	TRBD1	NA	TRBJ1-2	CASSYAGGSSYGYTF	TGTGCCAGCAGTTACGCAGGGGGCTCTAGCTATGGCTACACCTTC
TRBV10-1	11	NA	NA	TRBJ2-7	CASSRGYEQYF	TGCGCCAGCAGTCGAGGCTACGAGCAGTACTTC
TRBV10-3	13	TRBD2	NA	TRBJ2-3	CAIRGGRTDTQYF	TGTGCCATCAGAGGCGGGAGAACAGATACGCAGTATTTT
TRBV6-4	13	NA	NA	TRBJ2-3	CASSSGSTDTQYF	TGTGCCAGCAGTAGCGGGAGCACAGATACGCAGTATTTT
TRBV7-9	15	TRBD1	few	TRBJ1-2	CASSRDKGALYGYTF	TGTGCCAGCAGCAGGGACAAGGGGGCCCTCTATGGCTACACCTTC
TRBV28	16	NA	NA	TRBJ1-3	CASSLAGPASGNTIYF	TGTGCCAGCAGTTTAGCAGGGCCTGCCTCTGGAAACACCATATATTTT
TRBV7-2	15	NA	once	TRBJ2-5	CASSSEGRGRETQYF	TGTGCCAGCAGCTCTGAGGGCAGGGGCCGAGAGACCCAGTACTTC
TRBV29-1	13	TRBD1	NA	TRBJ1-2	CSVGQGAPNGYTF	TGCAGCGTCGGACAGGGGGCGCCTAATGGCTACACCTTC